The clone carrying this TCR beta chain was picked up many times. The antigen is not known. This specimen belongs to a study of T cells in Graves' hyperthyroidism and ophthalmopathy. The CDR3 regions of TCR beta were amplified from RNA transcripts. RT-PCR in the first round (using the HTBI primer set) targeted the TCR CDR3. One entry per CDR3 protein, called by TCRdb with MiXCR from the multiplex PCR reads. This table holds roughly 510,000 distinct CDR3 sequences, about 45% found once. Findings and limits, study-wide: Ophthalmopathy, which appeared later, was predicted by the model a median about 5.9 months before onset. Peripheral blood also featured most of the thyroid clonotypes expanded above 0.001.

Sequencing input: peripheral blood or thyroid tissue (not recorded which). The TCR comes from an adult woman with Graves' disease, either hyperthyroidism or ophthalmopathy (not recorded which).

The CDR3 DNA reads TGTGCCAGTAGTACACAGGGGGCTTCGGCTGGCTACACCTTC. This encodes CASSTQGASAGYTF. V usage is TRBV19 and J usage is TRBJ1-2, with TRBD1 identical over 9 bases. This CDR3 has 14 residues. J lost 7 bases, V lost 4 bases, and 7 bases had no gene match. Germline CDR1 LNHDA, CDR2 SQIVND (reference sequence).